The clone carrying this T cell receptor (beta chain) was seen ten or more times. The antigen is undetermined. Investigators prepared the TCR beta libraries by applying iRepertoire HTBI primers and Arm-PCR of CDR3 regions. One entry per CDR3 protein, called by TCRdb with MiXCR from the multiplex PCR reads. Seen here are more than 350,000 distinct CDR3 sequences, about 15% observed once, and the top ten hold roughly 17%. This record belongs to a study of regulatory T cells in long-lasting Graves disease. Regarding the study as a whole: Sampling was limited to peripheral blood rather than thyroid tissue. Newly diagnosed disease favored TRBV20-1 and TRBJ2-1 over persistent disease.

Regarding time point: newly diagnosed GD, antithyroid drugs for less than 3 months. Following extraction of RNA from PBMCs, that RNA was used to make the TCR library. V shed 6 bases, J shed 2 bases, and the junction held 5 bases outside the gene matches. Germline lookup yields CDR1 MNHNS and CDR2 SASEGT. This CDR3 has 14 residues. The same sample was also studied in work on T cells in Graves' hyperthyroidism and ophthalmopathy.

This TCR was sampled from a woman aged 25 to 39 with Graves disease. This rearrangement joins TRBV6-1 to TRBJ2-5, with TRBD2 identical over 8 bases. The input for sequencing was peripheral blood mononuclear cells (PBMCs), taken at new diagnosis, from a patient treated with antithyroid drugs. The CDR3 reads CASRPRGGQETQYF. DNA for the CDR3: TGTGCCAGCAGGCCCCGGGGGGGACAAGAGACCCAGTACTTC.